This TCR beta chain is drawn from a study of identifying expanded T cells in peripheral blood. The study, taken as a whole, reports: Clone count variance between roughly 2-week samples rose with total template count.

Using immunoSEQ multiplex PCR, the repertoire was profiled, and TCRdb retains in-frame clones only, with some absent. In the table there are 60,000 to 70,000 clones, approximately 82% of which are singletons. Of note for this clone: The target antigen is unknown.

The ends lost 3 bases at V and 7 bases at J; junction bases unmatched: 7. Germline V gene sequence: CDR1 MGHRA, CDR2 YSYEKL. The CDR3 covers 15 residues. The sample consisted of blood. V and J are TRBV4-1 and TRBJ1-4, with 8 bases matching TRBD1. The source of this sequence is a person aged 18 to 69 in good health. CDR3 residues: CASSHDDRGTEKLFF. DNA of the CDR3: TGCGCCAGCAGCCACGACGACAGGGGCACTGAAAAACTGTTTTTT.